The 19 T cell receptor beta chains presented below share a single source sample, sequenced in a study of blood T cell repertoires in COVID-19. The data were produced by immunoSEQ multiplex PCR, yet TCRdb's version contains in-frame clones alone and is incomplete. The repertoire includes 99,000 or so clones, roughly 80% of them detected once, and less than 20% sits in the top ten. Specimen: peripheral blood. The receptors were gathered from a woman older than 75 with acute or convalescent COVID-19.

The rearrangement links TRBV2 to TRBJ2-7; possible D gene TRBD1, 6 bases. The V end lost 7 bases, the J end lost 2 bases, and 15 bases lay between the germline ends. Germline V lookup: CDR1 SNHLY, CDR2 FYNNEI. The CDR3 contains 14 residues. The CDR3 coding sequence is TGTGCCAGCACCTCGGGACATACCCCCTACGAGCAGTACGTC. Translated, it gives CASTSGHTPYEQYV.

J is TRBJ2-7 and V is TRBV23-1; TRBD2 might be the D (6 bases). TRBV23-1 is designated an ORF whose function remains uncertain. Trimming took off 6 bases at V and 4 bases at J, with 13 bases between the two ends. CDR3 length: 13 amino acids. CDR3 DNA sequence: TGCGCCAGCAGCCGGGAGACTGCGTACGAGCAGTACTTC. It encodes CASSRETAYEQYF.

The rearrangement joins TRBV5-6 to TRBJ1-1; D not resolved. V shed 6 bases and J shed 7 bases, with 13 bases lying between them. Germline CDR1 is SGHDT and CDR2 is YYEEEE. This CDR3 is 12 amino acids long. CDR3 DNA: TGTGCCAGCACAAGACAATCTTATGAAGCTTTCTTT. Translating it yields CASTRQSYEAFF.

This chain links TRBV19 with TRBJ1-5; 8 bases are a match to TRBD1. CDR1 and CDR2 from the germline V gene are LNHDA and SQIVND (reference sequence). V was pared by 6 bases and J by 4 bases, with 11 bases of the junction left unmatched. The CDR3 is 16 residues long. The CDR3 is CASRSTGQGLNQPQHF. CDR3 nucleotides: TGTGCCAGTAGGAGCACAGGACAGGGTCTTAATCAGCCCCAGCATTTT.

The J gene is TRBJ1-1, the V gene TRBV19, with D uncertain. The length of the CDR3 is 14 residues. CDR1 and CDR2 (germline): LNHDA, SQIVND (reference sequence). V lost 7 bases to trimming and J lost 5 bases, with 17 bases between them. The CDR3 coding sequence is TGTGCCAGTATCAAAGCCAACGAGTTTACTGAAGCTTTCTTT. Translation gives CASIKANEFTEAFF. The full variable domain, with the rest looked up from reference TRBV19 and TRBJ1-1, is DGGITQSPKYLFRKEGQNVTLSCEQNLNHDAMYWYRQDPGQGLRLIYYSQIVNDFQKGDIAEGYSVSREKKESFPLTVTSAQKNPTAFYLCASIKANEFTEAFFGQGTRLTVV.

The chain recombines TRBV5-1 with TRBJ2-7; D possibly corresponds to TRBD2 (6 bases). Germline V CDR1 and CDR2: SGHRS, YFSETQ. V lost 4 bases and J 6 bases, leaving 14 bases between the germline ends. The CDR3 runs to 13 residues. The CDR3, as DNA: TGCGCCAGCAGCCCCGGGACTCCCGGCGAGCAGTACTTC. Translated, it gives CASSPGTPGEQYF. Full variable domain (missing parts from reference TRBV5-1 and TRBJ2-7): KAGVTQTPRYLIKTRGQQVTLSCSPISGHRSVSWYQQTPGQGLQFLFEYFSETQRNKGNFPGRFSGRQFSNSRSEMNVSTLELGDSALYLCASSPGTPGEQYFGPGTRLTVT.

This chain connects TRBV6-2 or TRBV6-3 to TRBJ1-2; D gene ambiguous. Per the germline V gene, CDR1 is MNHEY and CDR2 is SVGEGT. This CDR3 has 14 residues. Between the trimmed V and J ends, which lost 3 bases and 4 bases, there was a span of 12 bases. The CDR3 sequence: CASSYRTESYGYTF. In DNA, the CDR3 is TGTGCCAGCAGTTATCGAACCGAGAGCTATGGCTACACCTTC.

This clone has just a few counts. The chain has TRBV11-2 and TRBJ2-7; 7 bases are a match to TRBD2. Germline-derived CDR1 and CDR2 are SGHAT and FQNNGV. Trimming cost V 5 bases and J 0 bases; bases outside gene matches: 7. This CDR3 is 15 amino acids long. DNA for the CDR3: TGTGCCAGCAGCCACCCAGCGGGGAGCTCCTACGAGCAGTACTTC. Translation: CASSHPAGSSYEQYF.

This chain joins TRBV11-2 and TRBJ2-3; TRBD1 matches at 7 bases. With 1 base clipped from V and 3 bases from J, the junction kept 4 bases outside the gene matches. This CDR3 contains 15 residues. Germline V gives CDR1 SGHAT, CDR2 FQNNGV. Written as DNA, the CDR3 is TGTGCCAGCAGCTTAGGACAGGGCTGGACAGATACGCAGTATTTT. Translating gives CASSLGQGWTDTQYF. Complete variable domain (other parts from reference TRBV11-2 and TRBJ2-3): EAGVAQSPRYKIIEKRQSVAFWCNPISGHATLYWYQQILGQGPKLLIQFQNNGVVDDSQLPKDRFSAERLKGVDSTLKIQPAKLEDSAVYLCASSLGQGWTDTQYFGPGTRLTVL.

The chain carries TRBV19 and TRBJ2-5; possible D gene TRBD1, 7 bases. This CDR3 has 16 amino acids. Germline CDR1 LNHDA, CDR2 SQIVND (reference sequence). Trimming stripped 4 bases from V and 9 bases from J, with 24 bases between. In nucleotides, the CDR3 is TGTGCCAGTAGTACTCCTCGGCTAGCAGGGGGGTCTGCCCAGTACTTC. It specifies CASSTPRLAGGSAQYF.

The chain couples TRBV28 to TRBJ1-4; D remains unclear. V was trimmed by 5 bases and J by 0 bases, leaving 10 bases between them. Germline-derived CDR1 and CDR2 are MDHEN and SYDVKM. The CDR3 sequence is 15 residues long. CDR3 region: CASSTRRATNEKLFF. For the CDR3, the DNA is TGTGCCAGCAGTACCCGACGGGCAACTAATGAAAAACTGTTTTTT.

V and J are TRBV5-4 and TRBJ1-4, with TRBD1 matching over 8 bases. V gave up 4 bases and J gave up 4 bases; unmatched junction bases: 3. Germline loops: CDR1 SGHNT, CDR2 YYREEE (reference sequence). This CDR3 is built from 14 residues. The CDR3 is CASSLDRGNEKLFF. The CDR3 DNA reads as TGTGCCAGCAGCCTTGACAGGGGTAATGAAAAACTGTTTTTT.

The chain has TRBV5-4 and TRBJ2-7; D is possibly TRBD1 (6 bases). The CDR3 is 14 amino acids. Between the trimmed V and J ends, which lost 4 bases and 4 bases, there was a span of 15 bases. Germline V gene data show CDR1 as SGHNT and CDR2 as YYREEE (reference sequence). The CDR3 loop reads CASSRRDTTYEQYF. In DNA, the CDR3 is TGTGCCAGCAGCCGCCGGGACACCACTTACGAGCAGTACTTC.

The chain couples TRBV5-1 to TRBJ2-2; TRBD1 agrees at 8 bases. Germline CDR1 and CDR2: SGHRS and YFSETQ. This CDR3 is built from 15 residues. V was pared by 3 bases and J by 5 bases, with 6 bases of the junction left unmatched. CDR3 nucleotides: TGCGCCAGCAGCTGGACAGGGATTGGAACCGGGGAGCTGTTTTTT. Protein product: CASSWTGIGTGELFF.

This rearrangement joins TRBV5-4 to TRBJ2-7; D may be TRBD2 (6 bases). The CDR3 has 17 residues. V was clipped by 0 bases and J by 0 bases, with 16 bases between them. From germline, CDR1 is SGHNT and CDR2 YYREEE (reference sequence). Here the CDR3 reads CASSLGFRGTSSYEQYF. The CDR3 coding sequence is TGTGCCAGCAGCTTGGGTTTTCGCGGGACCAGCTCCTACGAGCAGTACTTC.

The V call is TRBV11-2, the J call TRBJ1-2; 8 nucleotides align to TRBD1. This CDR3 contains 13 residues. V lost 6 bases, J lost 5 bases, and 5 bases stayed unmatched. The germline V gene has CDR1 SGHAT and CDR2 FQNNGV. The CDR3 sequence is CASRTQGAYGYTF. CDR3 nucleotide sequence: TGTGCCAGCAGAACTCAGGGGGCGTATGGCTACACCTTC.

V gene TRBV11-3 combines with J gene TRBJ1-3; D uncertain. This CDR3 has 16 residues. Germline lookup yields CDR1 SGHNT and CDR2 YENEEA. V was cut by 3 bases and J by 0 bases, with 12 bases left in between. The DNA for the CDR3 is TGTGCCAGCAGCTTTGGAGGGCCTCACTCTGGAAACACCATATATTTT. Its translation: CASSFGGPHSGNTIYF. Full variable domain (rest looked up from reference TRBV11-3 and TRBJ1-3): EAGVVQSPRYKIIEKKQPVAFWCNPISGHNTLYWYLQNLGQGPELLIRYENEEAVDDSQLPKDRFSAERLKGVDSTLKIQPAELGDSAVYLCASSFGGPHSGNTIYFGEGSWLTVV.

The rearrangement links TRBV19 to TRBJ1-3; 8 nucleotides align to TRBD1. The V gene's germline CDR1 is LNHDA and CDR2 SQIVND (reference sequence). V shed 7 bases and J 1 base; nucleotides not matched to a gene: 6. This CDR3 has 15 amino acids. Here the CDR3 reads CASNQGAGSGNTIYF. CDR3 DNA: TGTGCCAGTAACCAGGGGGCTGGTTCTGGAAACACCATATATTTT. The variable domain in full, completed from reference TRBV19 and TRBJ1-3, reads DGGITQSPKYLFRKEGQNVTLSCEQNLNHDAMYWYRQDPGQGLRLIYYSQIVNDFQKGDIAEGYSVSREKKESFPLTVTSAQKNPTAFYLCASNQGAGSGNTIYFGEGSWLTVV.

V usage is TRBV28 and J usage is TRBJ2-7, with TRBD2 as a possible D gene (7 bases). Germline-derived CDR1 and CDR2 are MDHEN and SYDVKM. This CDR3 is 14 amino acids long. The germline V and J ends were trimmed by 5 bases and 2 bases, with 13 bases remaining between them. CDR3 nucleotides: TGTGCCAGCAGTCCCTCCGGGGGGCCCTACGAGCAGTACGTC. This encodes CASSPSGGPYEQYV.